Listed here are 15 T cell receptor beta chains from one sample, sequenced in a study of spatial heterogeneity in lung cancer. Each CDR3 protein is one row after TCRdb ran MiXCR on the 5' RACE reads. Of around 14,000 distinct CDR3 sequences in the sample, roughly 3.9% were seen once. Time point denoted: sample taken at primary tumor resection. The sequencing here drew on normal lung tissue next to the tumor, taken at surgery. The origin of the receptors is a male donor with early-stage non-small cell lung cancer.

This clonotype was seen repeatedly, ten times or more. This beta chain was picked up by a library intended for alpha chains and is off target, so its count carries little meaning. The V and J genes are TRBV6-2 or TRBV6-3 and TRBJ2-7; D is uncertain. V dropped 2 bases and J dropped 2 bases, with 16 bases sitting between them. The CDR3 runs to 16 residues. Germline V CDR1 and CDR2: MNHEY, SVGEGT. Written as DNA, the CDR3 is TGTGCCAGCAGTTACCCGGCATGGCTCCAAACCTACGAGCAGTACTTC. Protein sequence: CASSYPAWLQTYEQYF.

This clonotype was found many times. This beta chain turned up in a library designed for alpha chains; as an off-target read, its abundance says little. This rearrangement joins TRBV10-3 to TRBJ2-3; 10 nucleotides line up with TRBD2. The length of the CDR3 is 15 residues. The junction had 5 bases not matched to a gene; V was cut back by 4 bases and J by 4 bases. Germline-derived CDR1 and CDR2 are ENHRY and SYGVKD. CDR3: CAISGASGSSDTQYF. As DNA, the CDR3 is TGTGCCATCAGTGGAGCTAGCGGGAGCTCAGATACGCAGTATTTT.

In its sample, this clonotype was seen many times. In a library made to pick up alpha chains, this beta chain is a stray read with a size that means little. V and J are TRBV11-2 and TRBJ2-1, with TRBD2 matching over 15 bases. V lost 5 bases to trimming and J lost 8 bases; unmatched junction nucleotides: 10. This CDR3 has 17 amino acids. The germline V gene has CDR1 SGHAT and CDR2 FQNNGV. CDR3 region: CASSPGLAGGGGDEQFF. The DNA of the CDR3 is TGTGCCAGCAGCCCAGGACTAGCGGGAGGGGGAGGAGATGAGCAGTTCTTC. Using reference TRBV11-2 and TRBJ2-1 for the parts outside the CDR3, the full variable domain is EAGVAQSPRYKIIEKRQSVAFWCNPISGHATLYWYQQILGQGPKLLIQFQNNGVVDDSQLPKDRFSAERLKGVDSTLKIQPAKLEDSAVYLCASSPGLAGGGGDEQFFGPGTRLTVL.

This clonotype is deemed medium-sized (0.01 to 0.1%). The library was designed around alpha chains, so this beta chain is a stray read whose abundance carries little weight. The genes are TRBV14 and TRBJ2-5; the D is unclear. CDR3 size: 13 residues. Germline V CDR1 and CDR2: SGHDN, FVKESK. The V and J ends lost 1 base and 6 bases respectively, with 9 bases between them. DNA for the CDR3: TGTGCCAGCAGCCAAGGGTCGGTCCAGACCCAGTACTTC. It codes for CASSQGSVQTQYF.

This clonotype was observed at least ten times. This beta chain is a stray read from a library made for alpha chains; its abundance is not meaningful. For the CDR3, the DNA is TGTGCCAGCAGTCGACAGGGAGCCACAGATACGCAGTATTTT. As protein: CASSRQGATDTQYF. J is TRBJ2-3 and V is TRBV6-5, with 7 positions matching TRBD1. V lost 5 bases and J lost 2; bases outside the gene matches: 4. Germline CDR1 MNHEY, CDR2 SVGAGI. There are 14 residues in the CDR3.

This clonotype showed up many times. This beta chain is an unintended read in a library built for alpha chains; its size means little. The CDR3 region is CSARGSLGNNYGYTF. The DNA for the CDR3 is TGCAGTGCACGAGGGTCCCTGGGAAATAACTATGGCTACACCTTC. V usage is TRBV20-1 and J usage is TRBJ1-2; D not resolved. Trimming stripped 6 bases from V and 1 base from J, with 18 bases between. CDR1 and CDR2 (germline): DFQATT, SNEGSKA (reference sequence). The CDR3 length is 15 residues.

This clonotype has at least ten counts. Because this beta chain is a stray read in a library intended to capture alpha chains, its abundance should not be given much weight. The V gene is TRBV6-1, the J gene TRBJ2-3; D call uncertain. Trimming cost V 4 bases and J 4 bases, with 12 bases left between them. The length of the CDR3 is 14 residues. From germline, CDR1 is MNHNS and CDR2 SASEGT. This chain's CDR3 is CASSGRMLADTQYF. The CDR3 DNA reads TGTGCCAGCAGTGGACGAATGCTGGCAGATACGCAGTATTTT.

This clonotype was counted many times. This beta chain slipped into a library made for alpha chains as a stray read, so its size is not meaningful. The CDR3, as DNA: TGCGCCAGCAGCCAAGATAAGGACCAATTTTCCTACGAGCAGTACTTC. Its translation: CASSQDKDQFSYEQYF. V and J are TRBV4-1 and TRBJ2-7; D is unclear. This CDR3 region has 16 residues. The germline CDR1 and CDR2 sequences are MGHRA and YSYEKL. The ends were cut back, 0 bases at V and 1 base at J, with 13 bases in the middle.

This clonotype was found many times. Since it is a stray read in a library aimed at alpha chains, this beta chain has a size that is not meaningful. This sequence joins TRBV7-2 and TRBJ1-4; 9 positions match TRBD1. This CDR3 comprises 14 residues. In germline, CDR1 is SGHTA, CDR2 FQGNSA. The trim removed 5 bases at V and 4 bases at J, leaving 2 bases unmatched. The CDR3 reads CASSQDRGNEKLFF. CDR3 nucleotide sequence: TGTGCCAGCAGCCAGGACAGGGGTAATGAAAAACTGTTTTTT.

In its sample, this clonotype was seen many times. This beta chain appears as a stray read in a library generated for alpha chains; its size is not informative. This chain uses TRBV6-1 with TRBJ2-7; 12 bases are a match to TRBD2. Germline CDR1 MNHNS, CDR2 SASEGT. CDR3 length equals 15 residues. The V segment lost 3 bases and the J segment 5 bases; nucleotides outside the gene matches: 5. Written as DNA, the CDR3 is TGTGCCAGCAGTGATTCCGGACTAGCGGGGAACGAGCAGTACTTC. Residues: CASSDSGLAGNEQYF.

This clonotype was counted ten times or more. This beta chain turned up in a library designed for alpha chains; as an off-target read, its abundance says little. The chain has TRBV6-2 or TRBV6-3 and TRBJ2-7, with 8 bases fitting TRBD1. This CDR3 has 15 amino acids. The germline CDR1 and CDR2 sequences are MNHEY and SVGEGT. The J segment lost 4 bases and the V segment lost 4 bases, leaving 9 bases of the junction unmatched. In nucleotides, the CDR3 is TGTGCCAGCAGTTCCGGACAGGGAGGTGGTTACGAGCAGTACTTC. Translated: CASSSGQGGGYEQYF.

This clonotype was recorded many times. This beta chain came through as a stray read in a library set up for alpha chains, and its size says little. The J gene is TRBJ2-2, the V gene TRBV7-8, with TRBD2 identical over 10 bases. The CDR3 is 16 amino acids. J gave up 7 bases and V 1 base, and 6 bases lay outside the gene matches. In germline, CDR1 is SGHVS, CDR2 FQNEAQ. The CDR3 region has the DNA TGTGCCAGCAGCTTAGATACTAGCGGGATTCGCGGGGAGCTGTTTTTT. It encodes CASSLDTSGIRGELFF.

This clonotype was counted at least ten times. This beta chain is a stray sequence in a library constructed for alpha chains; its clone size is not meaningful. The chain combines TRBV10-3 with TRBJ2-5; TRBD2 matches at 10 bases. The V segment lost 0 bases and the J segment 1 base; nucleotides outside the gene matches: 2. Germline assignment: CDR1 ENHRY and CDR2 SYGVKD. This CDR3 is built from 16 residues. The CDR3 reads CAISESSGRGQETQYF. The CDR3 DNA reads as TGTGCCATCAGTGAGTCCAGCGGGAGGGGCCAAGAGACCCAGTACTTC.

This clonotype was detected many times. Little can be read into the size of this beta chain, an off-target read in a library designed for alpha chains. V is TRBV27 and J is TRBJ2-7; TRBD1 is a possible D gene (6 bases). Trimming removed 6 bases from V and 7 bases from J, with 16 bases in between. The CDR3 is made up of 13 amino acids. The germline gives CDR1 MNHEY, CDR2 SMNVEV (reference sequence). The CDR3 nucleotides are TGTGCCAGCAGCTACAGGGACCCTCGAGAGCAGTACTTC. Its protein product is CASSYRDPREQYF.

This clonotype was counted ten times or more. This beta chain is off target for a library built for alpha chains, so its abundance means little. The rearrangement uses TRBV7-9 and TRBJ2-1; 7 bases map to TRBD2. The junction had 10 bases not matched to a gene; V was cut back by 5 bases and J by 6 bases. The CDR3 runs 15 residues. Germline V gives CDR1 SEHNR, CDR2 FQNEAQ (reference sequence). Written as DNA, the CDR3 is TGTGCCAGCAGCCCCCCGGGAGGATGGGGCAATGAGCAGTTCTTC. Translated, it gives CASSPPGGWGNEQFF. Full variable domain (rest looked up from reference TRBV7-9 and TRBJ2-1): DTGVSQNPRHKITKRGQNVTFRCDPISEHNRLYWYRQTLGQGPEFLTYFQNEAQLEKSRLLSDRFSAERPKGSFSTLEIQRTEQGDSAMYLCASSPPGGWGNEQFFGPGTRLTVL.